This TCR beta chain is drawn from a study of CD8+CD57+ T cells in acquired aplastic anemia. Genomic DNA, serving as template, underwent TCR beta VDJ and CDR3 profiling. TCRdb re-called the reads with MiXCR, one entry per CDR3 protein. The sample lists about 150,000 distinct CDR3 sequences, around 52% seen once, with over 25% in the top ten. An expansion of CD8+CD57+ cells by flow cytometry had been shown in patients chosen for sequencing. V lost 1 base and J lost 3, with 9 bases in between. In germline, CDR1 is SGHDN, CDR2 FVKESK. The CDR3 extends over 14 amino acids. This clonotype was counted a single time.

Sequencing input: sorted CD4+, CD8+, or CD8+CD57+ T cells (not recorded which) from PBMCs. The clonotype comes from a human donor with aplastic anemia. The chain uses TRBV14 and TRBJ1-2; a possible D gene is TRBD1 (5 bases). The CDR3 DNA sequence: TGTGCCAGCAGCCAAGGCACAGGCTACTATGGCTACACCTTC. Encoded protein: CASSQGTGYYGYTF. Combining the CDR3 with reference TRBV14 and TRBJ1-2 gives the whole variable domain EAGVTQFPSHSVIEKGQTVTLRCDPISGHDNLYWYRRVMGKEIKFLLHFVKESKQDESGMPNNRFLAERTGGTYSTLKVQPAELEDSGVYFCASSQGTGYYGYTFGSGTRLTVV.